This T cell receptor (beta chain) derives from a study of T cell clonotyping in hematopoietic cell transplantation. Study in general: Cytoreduction preceded collection of pretransplant recipient samples. Study-level results: Broader posttransplant TCR repertoire diversity was predicted by graft donor and pretransplant recipient Inverse Simpson Index values. After transplant, recipient diversity fell while pathologically expanded clonotypes grew through day 180.

Produced via immunoSEQ multiplex PCR; TCRdb's table is partial and in-frame only. This sample has some 36,000 clones, with 90% to 95% found just once. Germline V gene data show CDR1 as SGDLS and CDR2 as YYNGEE. CDR3 length equals 18 residues. V lost 3 bases, J lost 7 bases, and 17 bases stayed unmatched. With respect to this clone: What it binds is not known.

Time point defined: recipient sample about 28 days before transplant, after cytoreduction. Recipient blood drawn about 28 days pretransplant and days 30, 100, 180 after. The gene calls are TRBV9 and TRBJ1-4; 8 bases align to TRBD1. This sequence originates from a man in his forties with chronic myeloid leukemia. Some clones in this sample may be carry-over from other donors' samples. Here the sequenced sample was peripheral blood mononuclear cells, taken before stem cell transplant. The CDR3 DNA reads TGTGCCAGCAGCGGAGGGACAGGTCCACGACCCGCTATTGAAAAACTGTTTTTT. Its translation: CASSGGTGPRPAIEKLFF.